This T cell receptor beta chain is from a study of CD8+CD57+ T cells in acquired aplastic anemia. Study at large: Mean DNA quantity obtained from sorted CD4+ and CD8+ cells was 3 to 4 ug. Healthy donors averaged about 9.8 million reads for CD4+ cells. Broader study findings: Roughly 30 CD8+ CDR3 sequences occurred in both the patients and the controls. Patients versus controls showed no significant CD8+ Simpson's diversity difference.

CDR1 and CDR2 (germline): SGDLS, YYNGEE. V was pared by 4 bases and J by 2 bases, with 15 bases between. This CDR3 region has 15 residues. Genomic DNA, the template, was used for profiling of the TCR beta VDJ and CDR3. TCRdb processed the reads anew with MiXCR; each CDR3 protein has one entry. This sample has about 160,000 distinct CDR3 sequences; approximately 40% occur once, and the top ten carry approximately 1%. This clonotype was found many times. As yet, its antigen is unknown. The sequenced material came from sorted CD4+, CD8+, or CD8+CD57+ T cells (not recorded which) from PBMCs. The chain joins TRBV9 to TRBJ1-1; possible D gene TRBD1, 5 bases. This sequence was found in a human donor in good health. CDR3 protein: CASSLGAGINTEAFF. The CDR3 DNA follows: TGTGCCAGCAGCCTAGGGGCGGGGATCAACACTGAAGCTTTCTTT.